The 30 T cell receptor beta chains below all came from one sample that was sequenced in a study of cytomegalovirus exposure and HLA in healthy donors. 60 Vbeta and 13 Jbeta primers were used in PCR. Only in-frame clones appear in the TCRdb table, and some are missing; sequencing was by immunoSEQ multiplex PCR. This table has about 120,000 clones, over 15% appearing once. The sample was PBMCs. Every receptor here comes from a young woman in good health and CMV-seronegative.

The table lists this clone with a few counts. The chain carries TRBV9 and TRBJ2-3; D might be TRBD2 (5 bases). Trimming took 3 bases from V and 2 from J, leaving 16 bases between them. Germline V gives CDR1 SGDLS, CDR2 YYNGEE. The CDR3 has 16 amino acids. The CDR3 DNA reads as TGTGCCAGCAGCGCTCAACCCTTAGCGCTCACAGATACGCAGTATTTT. Translated: CASSAQPLALTDTQYF. Full variable domain (remainder filled in from reference TRBV9 and TRBJ2-3): DSGVTQTPKHLITATGQRVTLRCSPRSGDLSVYWYQQSLDQGLQFLIQYYNGEERAKGNILERFSAQQFPDLHSELNLSSLELGDSALYFCASSAQPLALTDTQYFGPGTRLTVL.

This clone has just a few counts. The gene calls are TRBV9 and TRBJ2-7; 7 nucleotides line up with TRBD1. Germline CDR1 reads SGDLS; CDR2 reads YYNGEE. The V and J ends lost 5 bases and 0 bases, in that order; junction bases with no gene match: 8. CDR3 length: 15 residues. The CDR3 here is CASSPTGTASYEQYF. The CDR3 DNA sequence: TGTGCCAGCAGTCCCACCGGGACAGCCTCCTACGAGCAGTACTTC.

This clone was detected a few times. CDR3 nucleotide sequence: TGTGCCAGCAGCGTTAAGGGGACAGGAGAGACCCAGTACTTC. Translated: CASSVKGTGETQYF. This sequence joins TRBV9 and TRBJ2-5; TRBD1 agrees at 8 bases. Unmatched junction bases numbered 4, after V lost 2 bases and J lost 4 bases. Per the germline V gene, CDR1 is SGDLS and CDR2 is YYNGEE. The CDR3 runs to 14 residues.

This clone was counted between two and nine times. V and J are TRBV18 and TRBJ2-7, with 9 bases matching TRBD1. Germline values: CDR1 KGHSH, CDR2 LQKENI. Trimming at V came to 3 bases and at J to 3 bases, leaving 12 bases not matched to a gene. The CDR3 is 17 amino acids. CDR3 bases: TGTGCCAGCTCACCGAGAGCGACGGGACAGGGTTACTACGAGCAGTACTTC. Its protein is CASSPRATGQGYYEQYF.

The chain recombines TRBV5-1 with TRBJ2-4; TRBD1 aligns across 10 bases. Per the germline V gene, CDR1 is SGHRS and CDR2 is YFSETQ. This CDR3 comprises 18 residues. Trimming removed 0 bases from V and 1 base from J; junction bases left unmatched: 7. CDR3 residues: CASSLEGSGQGAKNIQYF. The CDR3 bases are TGCGCCAGCAGCTTGGAGGGGTCGGGACAGGGGGCCAAAAACATTCAGTACTTC.

This clone was recorded a few times. The genes are TRBV5-1 and TRBJ2-2; 8 positions agree with TRBD1. The CDR3 length is 15 residues. The J segment lost 3 bases and the V segment lost 0 bases, leaving 1 base of the junction unmatched. Germline values: CDR1 SGHRS, CDR2 YFSETQ. The CDR3 DNA sequence: TGCGCCAGCAGCTTGGAGACAGGGGACACCGGGGAGCTGTTTTTT. It is translated as CASSLETGDTGELFF. Filled out from reference TRBV5-1 and TRBJ2-2, the complete variable domain reads KAGVTQTPRYLIKTRGQQVTLSCSPISGHRSVSWYQQTPGQGLQFLFEYFSETQRNKGNFPGRFSGRQFSNSRSEMNVSTLELGDSALYLCASSLETGDTGELFFGEGSRLTVL.

This chain connects TRBV25-1 to TRBJ2-7; 10 nucleotides match TRBD1. This CDR3 has 17 residues. With 9 bases clipped from V and 6 bases from J, the junction kept 20 bases outside the gene matches. Germline V gene lookup returns CDR1 MGHDK and CDR2 SYGVNS. Here the CDR3 reads CARSGTGVRASGGEQYF. DNA of the CDR3: TGTGCCAGAAGCGGGACAGGGGTTCGCGCCAGTGGGGGCGAGCAGTACTTC.

There are a few counts of this clone. This chain uses TRBV6-5 with TRBJ2-2; 8 bases fit TRBD1. With V trimmed by 6 bases and J by 3 bases, 6 bases remained unmatched. From germline, CDR1 is MNHEY and CDR2 SVGAGI. The CDR3 spans 15 residues. This CDR3 reads CASRKGQVDTGELFF. The CDR3 DNA follows: TGTGCCAGCAGGAAGGGACAGGTGGACACCGGGGAGCTGTTTTTT.

In its sample, this clone was seen a few times. The chain couples TRBV2 to TRBJ1-5; D is possibly TRBD1 (6 bases). CDR1 and CDR2 from the germline V gene are SNHLY and FYNNEI. The CDR3 has 13 amino acids. Trimming removed 6 bases from V and 6 bases from J, with 12 bases in between. Here the CDR3 reads CASSYRVGQPQHF. CDR3 in DNA: TGTGCCAGCAGCTACAGGGTGGGTCAGCCCCAGCATTTT.

V usage is TRBV5-1 and J usage is TRBJ2-1; the D is unclear. Germline V gene lookup returns CDR1 SGHRS and CDR2 YFSETQ. The CDR3 contains 15 residues. V lost 0 bases and J lost 1, with 8 bases in between. CDR3 region: CASSLEVGSYNEQFF. Here the CDR3 DNA reads TGCGCCAGCAGCTTGGAGGTCGGGTCCTACAATGAGCAGTTCTTC.

The chain has TRBV5-1 and TRBJ2-2; D possibly corresponds to TRBD1 (6 bases). With 5 bases removed from V and 1 base from J, the gap between germline ends came to 15 bases. This CDR3 contains 16 residues. CDR1 and CDR2 from the germline V gene are SGHRS and YFSETQ. The CDR3 DNA reads TGCGCCAGCAGACAGGGAGCTGGATTGAACACCGGGGAGCTGTTTTTT. Its translation is CASRQGAGLNTGELFF.

V gene TRBV7-9 combines with J gene TRBJ2-5; 8 bases match TRBD1. There are 17 residues in the CDR3. Germline trimming cut 5 bases from V and 2 bases from J; bases unmatched to any gene: 13. Germline V lookup: CDR1 SEHNR, CDR2 FQNEAQ (reference sequence). The CDR3 reads CASSLRWGQDVQETQYF. The CDR3 DNA is TGTGCCAGCAGCCTCCGTTGGGGACAGGACGTACAAGAGACCCAGTACTTC. Together with reference TRBV7-9 and TRBJ2-5, the CDR3 gives the full variable domain: DTGVSQNPRHKITKRGQNVTFRCDPISEHNRLYWYRQTLGQGPEFLTYFQNEAQLEKSRLLSDRFSAERPKGSFSTLEIQRTEQGDSAMYLCASSLRWGQDVQETQYFGPGTRLLVL.

V usage is TRBV7-2 and J usage is TRBJ2-5, with 14 bases fitting TRBD2. Germline-derived CDR1 and CDR2 are SGHTA and FQGNSA. This CDR3 is 18 amino acids long. V was clipped by 4 bases and J by 5 bases; unmatched bases: 12. This CDR3 reads CASSSSGLAGGPGETQYF. The CDR3 nucleotides are TGTGCCAGCAGCTCCTCCGGACTAGCGGGGGGCCCGGGGGAGACCCAGTACTTC.

This sequence joins TRBV28 and TRBJ1-4; 8 bases are a match to TRBD1. There are 14 residues in the CDR3. V gave up 1 base and J gave up 7 bases; unmatched junction bases: 2. CDR1 and CDR2 from the germline V gene are MDHEN and SYDVKM. The CDR3 protein is CASSLSGGSEKLFF. For the CDR3, the DNA is TGTGCCAGCAGTTTATCAGGGGGCTCTGAAAAACTGTTTTTT. The full variable domain, with the rest looked up from reference TRBV28 and TRBJ1-4, is DVKVTQSSRYLVKRTGEKVFLECVQDMDHENMFWYRQDPGLGLRLIYFSYDVKMKEKGDIPEGYSVSREKKERFSLILESASTNQTSMYLCASSLSGGSEKLFFGSGTQLSVL.

This clone was counted only a few times. The chain uses TRBV7-6 and TRBJ2-3; D is perhaps TRBD2 (6 bases). V was cut by 4 bases and J by 4 bases, with 21 bases left in between. This CDR3 has 17 amino acids. In germline, CDR1 is SGHVS, CDR2 FNYEAQ. CDR3 sequence: CASSSIRSRGTADTQYF. CDR3 sequence (DNA): TGTGCCAGCAGCTCCATCAGGTCGCGGGGTACAGCAGATACGCAGTATTTT.

A few counts support this clone. The chain employs TRBV5-4 and TRBJ2-3, with TRBD2 matching 10 bases. CDR1 is SGHNT and CDR2 is YYREEE in the germline V gene (reference sequence). This CDR3 contains 15 residues. With 1 base clipped from V and 6 bases from J, the junction kept 5 bases outside the gene matches. In nucleotides, the CDR3 is TGTGCCAGCAGCTTGACTAGCGGGACAGGTGATACGCAGTATTTT. It yields the protein CASSLTSGTGDTQYF.

This clone was observed a few times. The CDR3 end shows no conserved phenylalanine or tryptophan, and so a read error is likely. The DNA is omitted, as the CDR3 cannot be located on it reliably, and the CDR3 follows TCRdb's listing. The chain combines TRBV5-1 with TRBJ1-2; TRBD1 is the table's D call, not checked against the DNA. Per the germline V gene, CDR1 is SGHRS and CDR2 is YFSETQ. The CDR3 has 13 residues if both end residues are counted. The CDR3 reads CASSSLEGQGGTD.

The rearrangement uses TRBV10-3 and TRBJ2-5, with D uncertain. The germline CDR1 and CDR2 sequences are ENHRY and SYGVKD. The CDR3 loop spans 13 amino acids. The ends were cut back, 4 bases at V and 5 bases at J, with 11 bases in the middle. The CDR3 sequence: CAISGSVRETQYF. The CDR3 bases are TGTGCCATCAGTGGGTCCGTTCGTGAGACCCAGTACTTC.

The rearrangement uses TRBV5-5 and TRBJ1-1; D is perhaps TRBD1 (5 bases). The germline V gene encodes CDR1 SGHKS and CDR2 YYEKEE (reference sequence). This CDR3 region has 14 residues. The germline V and J ends were trimmed by 2 bases and 1 base, with 9 bases remaining between them. This CDR3 is CASSFAGRNTEAFF. The CDR3 coding sequence is TGTGCCAGCAGCTTCGCGGGGCGGAACACTGAAGCTTTCTTT.

The table lists this clone with a few counts. CDR3 residues: CASSQDRGSSEKLFF. The CDR3 region has the DNA TGCGCCAGCAGCCAAGATAGGGGGTCGAGTGAAAAACTGTTTTTT. The chain carries TRBV4-1 and TRBJ1-4; weak D call: TRBD1 (6 bases). Trimming shortened V by 0 bases and J by 7 bases, and 12 bases separated the two germline ends. The CDR3 sequence is 15 residues long. Germline loops: CDR1 MGHRA, CDR2 YSYEKL.

This chain connects TRBV6-1 to TRBJ2-5, with TRBD1 identical over 7 bases. Germline values: CDR1 MNHNS, CDR2 SASEGT. With V trimmed by 6 bases and J by 8 bases, 9 bases remained unmatched. This CDR3 is 13 amino acids long. CDR3 sequence reads: CASRGQNGDTQYF. CDR3 nucleotide sequence: TGTGCCAGCAGGGGACAGAATGGAGACACCCAGTACTTC.

A few counts support this clone. The rearrangement uses TRBV5-1 and TRBJ2-1; TRBD2 aligns across 7 bases. The V segment lost 7 bases and the J segment 6 bases; nucleotides outside the gene matches: 13. Germline V gives CDR1 SGHRS, CDR2 YFSETQ. The CDR3 contains 15 residues. CDR3 DNA: TGCGCCAGCGGCCCAGATGGCGGGAGCGGCAATGAGCAGTTCTTC. It specifies CASGPDGGSGNEQFF.

This rearrangement joins TRBV27 to TRBJ1-1; TRBD1 aligns across 7 bases. This CDR3 is built from 14 residues. V trimming: 3 bases; J trimming: 3 bases; junction bases outside the gene matches: 4. Germline V gene sequence: CDR1 MNHEY, CDR2 SMNVEV (reference sequence). CDR3 coding DNA: TGTGCCAGCAGTTTCTTTGACAGGGACACTGAAGCTTTCTTT. Protein product: CASSFFDRDTEAFF.

This sequence joins TRBV9 and TRBJ1-2; D not certain. CDR3 length: 15 amino acids. Trimming took 4 bases from V and 8 from J, leaving 21 bases between them. Germline lookup yields CDR1 SGDLS and CDR2 YYNGEE. The CDR3: CASSPSRIGLSGYTF. The CDR3 DNA follows: TGTGCCAGCAGCCCCTCGCGGATCGGGTTGAGCGGCTACACCTTC.

In this sample, this clone turned up a few times. The chain carries TRBV5-6 and TRBJ2-7; D not resolved. Germline V gene data show CDR1 as SGHDT and CDR2 as YYEEEE. V lost 4 bases, J lost 0 bases, and 11 bases lay in between. The length of the CDR3 is 14 residues. The CDR3 here is CASSIDGASYEQYF. CDR3 DNA sequence: TGTGCCAGCAGCATCGACGGAGCCTCCTACGAGCAGTACTTC.

Only a few counts were recorded for this clone. V is TRBV30 and J is TRBJ2-5, with D tentatively TRBD1 (6 bases). The CDR3 has 13 residues. CDR1 is GTSNPN, CDR2 SVGIG, per germline (reference sequence). Trimming took off 2 bases at V and 5 bases at J, with 12 bases between the two ends. CDR3 in DNA: TGTGCCTGGAGTCCCGACAGGCGGGAGACCCAGTACTTC. It yields the protein CAWSPDRRETQYF.

This clone was detected only a few times. The V and J genes are TRBV28 and TRBJ1-1, with D perhaps matching TRBD1 (5 bases). Germline V CDR1 and CDR2: MDHEN, SYDVKM. Deletions cut 5 bases from V and 2 bases from J, with 15 bases between. The CDR3 extends over 15 amino acids. The DNA for the CDR3 is TGTGCCAGCAGTGGACTACGGGACGGCAACACTGAAGCTTTCTTT. This translates into CASSGLRDGNTEAFF.

The rearrangement uses TRBV7-6 and TRBJ1-1; D is perhaps TRBD1 (6 bases). Germline CDR1 SGHVS, CDR2 FNYEAQ. The CDR3 loop spans 15 amino acids. Trimming pared 5 bases from V and 1 base from J, leaving 14 bases between. CDR3 coding DNA: TGTGCCAGCAGCCAAACACAGGGAGCGAACACTGAAGCTTTCTTT. Protein sequence: CASSQTQGANTEAFF.

Only a few counts were recorded for this clone. The chain carries TRBV5-6 and TRBJ2-5; the match to TRBD1 covers 12 bases. Germline V gene lookup returns CDR1 SGHDT and CDR2 YYEEEE. V lost 0 bases and J lost 5; bases outside the gene matches: 5. The CDR3 has 16 residues. The chain's CDR3 is CASSLDRDRGRETQYF. CDR3 nucleotides: TGTGCCAGCAGCTTGGACCGGGACAGGGGGCGGGAGACCCAGTACTTC.

The gene calls are TRBV28 and TRBJ1-3, with D uncertain. V lost 3 bases to trimming and J lost 0 bases, with 9 bases between them. This CDR3 is built from 15 residues. Looked up from germline, CDR1 is MDHEN and CDR2 is SYDVKM. CDR3 in DNA: TGTGCCAGCAGTTTTGCCCCGAGCTCTGGAAACACCATATATTTT. Translating gives CASSFAPSSGNTIYF.